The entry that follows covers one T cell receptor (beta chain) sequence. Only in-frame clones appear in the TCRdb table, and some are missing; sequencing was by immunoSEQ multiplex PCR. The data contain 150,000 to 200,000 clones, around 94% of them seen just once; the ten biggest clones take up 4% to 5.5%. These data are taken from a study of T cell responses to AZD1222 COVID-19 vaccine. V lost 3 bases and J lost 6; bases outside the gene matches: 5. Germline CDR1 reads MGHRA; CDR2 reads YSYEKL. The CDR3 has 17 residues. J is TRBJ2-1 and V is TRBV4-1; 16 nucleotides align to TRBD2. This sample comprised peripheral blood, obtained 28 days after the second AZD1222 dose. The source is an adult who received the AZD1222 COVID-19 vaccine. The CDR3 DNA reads TGCGCCAGCAGCCAGATGGGACTAGCGGGAGGGTCCAATGAGCAGTTCTTC. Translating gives CASSQMGLAGGSNEQFF.